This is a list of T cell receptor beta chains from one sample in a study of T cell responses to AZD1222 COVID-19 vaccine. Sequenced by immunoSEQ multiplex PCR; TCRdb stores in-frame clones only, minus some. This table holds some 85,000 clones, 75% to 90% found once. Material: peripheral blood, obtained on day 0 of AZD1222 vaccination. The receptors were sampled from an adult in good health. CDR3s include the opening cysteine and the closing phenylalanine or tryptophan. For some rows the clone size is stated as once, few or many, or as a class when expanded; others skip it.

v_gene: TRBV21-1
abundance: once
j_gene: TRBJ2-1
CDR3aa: CASTSFPPPYYNEQFF

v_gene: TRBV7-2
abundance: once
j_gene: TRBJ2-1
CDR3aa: CASSLVEGQFF

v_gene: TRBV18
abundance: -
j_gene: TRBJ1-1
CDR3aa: CASSPQLYDRNTEAFF

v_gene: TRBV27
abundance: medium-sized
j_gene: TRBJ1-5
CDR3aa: CASSFGRGRGNQPQHF

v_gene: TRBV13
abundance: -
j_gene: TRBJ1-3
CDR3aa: CASSLGGLRGNSGNTIYF

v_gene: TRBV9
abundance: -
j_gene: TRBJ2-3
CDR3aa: CASSVDGRTQYF

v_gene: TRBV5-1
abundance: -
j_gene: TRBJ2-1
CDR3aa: CASSLQTNNEQFF

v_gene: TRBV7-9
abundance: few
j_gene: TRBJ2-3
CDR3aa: CASPRGVGTDTQYF

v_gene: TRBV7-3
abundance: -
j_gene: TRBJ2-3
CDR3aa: CASSLPGLAGDTQYF

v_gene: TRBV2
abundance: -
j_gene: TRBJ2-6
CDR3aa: CASSEVRAGANVLTF

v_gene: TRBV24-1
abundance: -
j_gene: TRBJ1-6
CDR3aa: CATMQGQGSPLHF

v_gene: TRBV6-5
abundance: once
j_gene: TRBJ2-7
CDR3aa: CASSYSRGSYEQYF

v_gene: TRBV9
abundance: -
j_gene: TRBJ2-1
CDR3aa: CASSVGGSRTYNEQFF

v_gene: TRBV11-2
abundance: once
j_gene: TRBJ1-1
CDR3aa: CASRPGTNTEAFF

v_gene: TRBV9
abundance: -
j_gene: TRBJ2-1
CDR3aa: CASSVGDRSSYNEQFF

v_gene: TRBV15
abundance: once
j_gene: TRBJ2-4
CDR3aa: CATSTGLAKNIQYF

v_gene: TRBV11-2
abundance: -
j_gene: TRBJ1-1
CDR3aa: CASSRGQGEWAFF

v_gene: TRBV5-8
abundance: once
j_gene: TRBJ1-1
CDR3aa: CASSARDRGNVFF

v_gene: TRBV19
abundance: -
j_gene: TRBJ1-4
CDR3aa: CASPDRDGEKLFF

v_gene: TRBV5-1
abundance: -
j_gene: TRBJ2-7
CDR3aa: CASSPGQTYEQYF